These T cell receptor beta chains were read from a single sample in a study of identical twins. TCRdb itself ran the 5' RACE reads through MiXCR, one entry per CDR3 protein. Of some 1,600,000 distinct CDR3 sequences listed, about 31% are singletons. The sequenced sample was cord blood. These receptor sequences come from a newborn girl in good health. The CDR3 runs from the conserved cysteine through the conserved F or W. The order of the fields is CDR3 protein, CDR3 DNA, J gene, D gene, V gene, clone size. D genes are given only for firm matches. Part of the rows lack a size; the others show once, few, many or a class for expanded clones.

CDR3: CASSLRAGSSYEQYF
DNA: TGTGCCAGCAGTTTACGGGCGGGAAGCTCCTACGAGCAGTACTTC
J: TRBJ2-7
D: NA
V: TRBV12-3/TRBV12-4
size: many

CDR3: CASSLSAGGRDSSYEQYF
DNA: TGTGCCAGCAGCTTATCAGCGGGAGGCCGAGACAGCTCCTACGAGCAGTACTTC
J: TRBJ2-7
D: TRBD2
V: TRBV7-8
size: NA

CDR3: CAWGRQGRNQPQHF
DNA: TGTGCCTGGGGTCGACAGGGCCGTAATCAGCCCCAGCATTTT
J: TRBJ1-5
D: TRBD1
V: TRBV30
size: NA

CDR3: CASTDAGTEDEQYF
DNA: TGTGCCAGCACCGATGCCGGGACGGAAGACGAGCAGTACTTC
J: TRBJ2-7
D: NA
V: TRBV28
size: NA

CDR3: CASSFKRGKRLLTDTQYF
DNA: TGTGCCAGCAGTTTTAAGCGGGGTAAGCGGCTCCTGACAGATACGCAGTATTTT
J: TRBJ2-3
D: TRBD2
V: TRBV28
size: NA

CDR3: CAISEPRQGEETEAFF
DNA: TGTGCCATCAGTGAGCCCCGACAGGGTGAAGAGACTGAAGCTTTCTTT
J: TRBJ1-1
D: TRBD1
V: TRBV10-3
size: NA

CDR3: CASSHRALGDVSVSYNEQFF
DNA: TGTGCCAGCAGCCATAGGGCATTAGGGGATGTGTCGGTATCCTACAATGAGCAGTTCTTC
J: TRBJ2-1
D: NA
V: TRBV7-9
size: few

CDR3: CARVLPLQFF
DNA: TGTGCCAGAGTATTACCCCTGCAGTTCTTC
J: TRBJ2-1
D: NA
V: TRBV3-1
size: NA

CDR3: CSARDYGLPYNEQFF
DNA: TGCAGTGCTAGGGATTATGGGTTACCCTACAATGAGCAGTTCTTC
J: TRBJ2-1
D: NA
V: TRBV20-1
size: NA

CDR3: CATSRDFGPYEQYF
DNA: TGTGCCACCAGCAGAGATTTCGGCCCCTACGAGCAGTACTTC
J: TRBJ2-7
D: NA
V: TRBV15
size: few

CDR3: CASSWPGTPRTEAFF
DNA: TGTGCCAGCAGCTGGCCCGGGACCCCACGGACTGAAGCTTTCTTT
J: TRBJ1-1
D: NA
V: TRBV5-6
size: few

CDR3: CSATMPTSGTKQETQYF
DNA: TGCAGTGCTACAATGCCTACTAGCGGAACCAAACAAGAGACCCAGTACTTC
J: TRBJ2-5
D: TRBD2
V: TRBV20-1
size: few

CDR3: CSAERAPQETQYF
DNA: TGCAGTGCCGAAAGGGCCCCACAAGAGACCCAGTACTTC
J: TRBJ2-5
D: NA
V: TRBV20-1
size: NA

CDR3: CSARDWVAGASYNEQFF
DNA: TGCAGTGCTAGAGATTGGGTAGCGGGGGCCTCCTACAATGAGCAGTTCTTC
J: TRBJ2-1
D: TRBD2
V: TRBV20-1
size: few